The 10 T cell receptor beta chains below come from one sample, sequenced in a study of CD8+ T cells in alopecia areata. RNA extraction was followed by reverse transcription into cDNA, which acted as the sequencing template. Produced via immunoSEQ multiplex PCR; TCRdb's table is partial and in-frame only. The table has tens of thousands of clones, around 49% seen once. Source: CD8+ T cells sorted from blood, taken at week 0. These TCRs come from a human donor with alopecia areata.

This chain joins TRBV4-1 and TRBJ1-1; 7 nucleotides agree with TRBD1. Germline CDR1 is MGHRA and CDR2 is YSYEKL. V was pared by 3 bases and J by 5 bases, with 9 bases of the junction left unmatched. The CDR3 runs to 15 residues. The chain's CDR3 is CASSHSTGVRTEAFF. CDR3 sequence (DNA): TGCGCCAGCAGCCATTCAACAGGGGTTCGTACTGAAGCTTTCTTT.

The chain has TRBV6-5 and TRBJ2-5; D remains ambiguous. The CDR3 spans 14 residues. The germline CDR1 and CDR2 sequences are MNHEY and SVGAGI. Trimming stripped 6 bases from V and 0 bases from J, with 11 bases between. The DNA of the CDR3 is TGTGCCAGCAGCCTCTGGCAGGACCAAGAGACCCAGTACTTC. It is translated as CASSLWQDQETQYF.

The chain uses TRBV5-1 and TRBJ2-6, with 9 bases lining up with TRBD1. The germline CDR1 and CDR2 sequences are SGHRS and YFSETQ. The CDR3 is 19 residues long. The V gene end was trimmed by 2 bases and the J gene end by 2 bases; junction bases not matched to a gene: 11. CDR3 coding DNA: TGCGCCAGCAGCTTCCCCCGGGACAGGGTAGGGCCTGGGGCCAACGTCCTGACTTTC. This encodes CASSFPRDRVGPGANVLTF.

V and J are TRBV7-8 and TRBJ2-7, with 7 positions matching TRBD1. The CDR3 consists of 14 residues. Germline V gene sequence: CDR1 SGHVS, CDR2 FQNEAQ. V gave up 5 bases and J gave up 3 bases; unmatched junction bases: 7. The CDR3 here is CASSIWTGDYEQYF. Written as DNA, the CDR3 is TGTGCCAGCAGCATCTGGACAGGTGACTACGAGCAGTACTTC.

The chain has TRBV10-3 and TRBJ2-7, with 10 nucleotides matching TRBD1. The ends lost 8 bases at V and 4 bases at J; junction bases unmatched: 11. Germline V gives CDR1 ENHRY, CDR2 SYGVKD. CDR3 length: 15 residues. In DNA, the CDR3 is TGTGCCATCCAGCAGCCCTCGGGACAGGGGTACGAGCAGTACTTC. Its protein product is CAIQQPSGQGYEQYF.

The chain combines TRBV4-3 with TRBJ2-7; D possibly corresponds to TRBD1 (5 bases). In germline, CDR1 is LGHNA, CDR2 YSLEER. V was pared by 3 bases and J by 0 bases, with 12 bases between. The CDR3 has 15 residues. In nucleotides, the CDR3 is TGCGCCAGCAGCCAGAACAGGATCCACTCCTACGAGCAGTACTTC. Protein product: CASSQNRIHSYEQYF.

The rearrangement uses TRBV9 and TRBJ1-5; D perhaps matches TRBD1 (5 bases). The V and J ends lost 3 bases and 9 bases respectively, with 19 bases between them. The V gene's germline CDR1 is SGDLS and CDR2 YYNGEE. This CDR3 is 15 amino acids long. The DNA for the CDR3 is TGTGCCAGCAGCGCTGAGGACACACGGCACTTGCCCCAGCATTTT. The encoded protein is CASSAEDTRHLPQHF.

The gene calls are TRBV29-1 and TRBJ2-2; 8 bases line up with TRBD1. V gave up 6 bases and J gave up 1 base; unmatched junction bases: 4. The CDR3 length is 14 residues. CDR1 and CDR2 (germline): SQVTM, ANQGSEA. CDR3 sequence: CSVGGTGNTGELFF. CDR3 nucleotide sequence: TGCAGCGTCGGAGGGACAGGGAACACCGGGGAGCTGTTTTTT.

In DNA, the CDR3 is TGTGCCTTGTCAGTTTATAGCACAGATACGCAGTATTTT. Translated, it gives CALSVYSTDTQYF. The chain carries TRBV30 and TRBJ2-3; D gene ambiguous. The length of the CDR3 is 13 residues. The V gene lost 7 bases and the J gene lost 0 bases, with 11 bases spanning the gap. The germline gives CDR1 GTSNPN, CDR2 SVGIG (reference sequence).

The J gene is TRBJ2-7, the V gene TRBV27; the match to TRBD1 covers 7 bases. Germline CDR1 and CDR2: MNHEY and SMNVEV (reference sequence). The CDR3 totals 17 residues. V trimming: 3 bases; J trimming: 0 bases; junction bases outside the gene matches: 11. The CDR3 reads CASSLKTGPRSSYEQYF. DNA for the CDR3: TGTGCCAGCAGTTTGAAGACAGGGCCGAGGAGCTCCTACGAGCAGTACTTC.